These 13 T cell receptor beta chains originate from one sample sequenced in a study of human T cells and chemical hapten exposure. The time point here: pre-sensitization, week 0. The treatment is: therapeutic diphenylcyclopropenone sensitization with weekly scalp DPC. In TCRdb, the RACE reads were re-called with MiXCR into one record per CDR3 protein. The sample holds about 120,000 distinct CDR3 sequences; about 14% are singletons and the top ten take around 3%. Sequencing was performed on whole blood, taken in connection with sensitization to the hapten diphenylcyclopropenone (DPC). The receptor set was obtained from a woman aged 18-29 years with alopecia areata. Some clones in this sample may be carry-over from other donors' samples.

This clonotype was counted between two and nine times. The rearrangement links TRBV20-1 to TRBJ2-1, with TRBD2 matching 11 bases. This CDR3 has 14 residues. After removal of 2 bases from V and 8 bases from J, the junction contained 5 bases not matched to a gene. Germline V gives CDR1 DFQATT, CDR2 SNEGSKA (reference sequence). The CDR3 region has the DNA TGCAGTGCTAGATTTAGCGGGGGGGCCGATGAGCAGTTCTTC. Amino acid sequence: CSARFSGGADEQFF.

This clonotype was detected only a few times. V is TRBV4-2 and J is TRBJ2-7; TRBD1 matches at 8 bases. The CDR3 covers 13 residues. J was trimmed by 7 bases and V by 5 bases; bases with no gene match: 7. CDR1 LGHNA and CDR2 YNFKEQ come from the germline V gene. The CDR3 nucleotides are TGTGCCAGCAGCGACGGGACAGGCTGGGAGCAGTACTTC. This gives the protein CASSDGTGWEQYF.

This clonotype was counted only a few times. The J gene is TRBJ1-1, the V gene TRBV3-1, with D perhaps matching TRBD1 (5 bases). This CDR3 comprises 16 residues. Germline CDR1 LGHDT, CDR2 YNNKEL (reference sequence). Trimming removed 4 bases from V and 1 base from J, with 16 bases in between. The CDR3 sequence: CASSPDSGPSNTEAFF. The CDR3 DNA sequence: TGTGCCAGCAGCCCGGATTCGGGACCATCGAACACTGAAGCTTTCTTT. The entire variable domain, with the rest obtained from reference TRBV3-1 and TRBJ1-1, is as follows: DTAVSQTPKYLVTQMGNDKSIKCEQNLGHDTMYWYKQDSKKFLKIMFSYNNKELIINETVPNRFSPKSPDKAHLNLHINSLELGDSAVYFCASSPDSGPSNTEAFFGQGTRLTVV.

This clonotype was seen a few times. The chain uses TRBV29-1 and TRBJ2-7, with a possible D match to TRBD2 (6 bases). The length of the CDR3 is 15 residues. Germline V lookup: CDR1 SQVTM, CDR2 ANQGSEA. Trimming took off 0 bases at V and 6 bases at J, with 18 bases between the two ends. This CDR3 is CSVEDPSVKVGEQYF. CDR3 DNA sequence: TGCAGCGTTGAAGATCCTAGCGTAAAGGTGGGCGAGCAGTACTTC.

This chain links TRBV14 with TRBJ2-3; 7 nucleotides line up with TRBD1. The ends lost 5 bases at V and 5 bases at J; junction bases unmatched: 16. The CDR3 has 17 amino acids. Germline loops: CDR1 SGHDN, CDR2 FVKESK. The CDR3: CASSFRPGTVGRDTQYF. The CDR3 DNA reads as TGTGCCAGCAGCTTCAGACCCGGGACAGTCGGTAGAGATACGCAGTATTTT.

This clonotype occurred a few times. The J gene is TRBJ1-1, the V gene TRBV5-5; D may be TRBD1 (5 bases). The CDR3 runs to 11 residues. Germline V gene sequence: CDR1 SGHKS, CDR2 YYEKEE (reference sequence). The V and J ends lost 4 bases and 9 bases respectively, with 10 bases between them. The CDR3 sequence: CASSTRQQAFF. In nucleotides, the CDR3 is TGTGCCAGCAGCACCCGACAGCAAGCTTTCTTT. Variable domain in full (rest from reference TRBV5-5 and TRBJ1-1): DAGVTQSPTHLIKTRGQQVTLRCSPISGHKSVSWYQQVLGQGPQFIFQYYEKEERGRGNFPDRFSARQFPNYSSELNVNALLLGDSALYLCASSTRQQAFFGQGTRLTVV.

This clonotype was picked up a small number of times. J is TRBJ2-7 and V is TRBV7-2; TRBD1 is a possible D gene (6 bases). Looked up from germline, CDR1 is SGHTA and CDR2 is FQGNSA. Deletions cut 4 bases from V and 6 bases from J, with 13 bases between. The CDR3 is made up of 13 amino acids. Here the CDR3 reads CASSYGTRFEQYF. The DNA of the CDR3 is TGTGCCAGCAGCTACGGGACACGCTTCGAGCAGTACTTC.

This clonotype was recorded a few times. This rearrangement joins TRBV27 to TRBJ2-1; TRBD1 matches 8 bases. With V trimmed by 1 base and J by 7 bases, 6 bases remained unmatched. The CDR3 has 15 amino acids. Per the germline V gene, CDR1 is MNHEY and CDR2 is SMNVEV (reference sequence). CDR3 loop: CASSLWTGPGNEQFF. The CDR3 bases are TGTGCCAGCAGTTTATGGACAGGGCCCGGGAATGAGCAGTTCTTC.

This clonotype was picked up a small number of times. The gene calls are TRBV4-3 and TRBJ2-7; 7 positions agree with TRBD1. V shed 4 bases and J 6 bases; nucleotides not matched to a gene: 9. The length of the CDR3 is 14 residues. Germline assignment: CDR1 LGHNA and CDR2 YSLEER. The chain's CDR3 is CASSLQGNGGEQYF. The CDR3 nucleotides read TGCGCCAGCAGCCTACAGGGGAACGGCGGCGAGCAGTACTTC.

This clonotype has just a few counts. The chain is built from TRBV7-2 and TRBJ2-7, with D possibly TRBD1 on 6 matching bases. Germline CDR1 reads SGHTA; CDR2 reads FQGNSA. The V and J ends lost 2 bases and 6 bases respectively, with 11 bases between them. The CDR3 loop spans 13 amino acids. CDR3 bases: TGTGCCAGCAGCTTATTGGGGGCTGGCGAGCAGTACTTC. Amino acid sequence: CASSLLGAGEQYF.

This clonotype has only a few counts. The chain has TRBV21-1 and TRBJ2-2; no DNA check was done on the table's D call, TRBD2. TRBV21-1 corresponds to a pseudogene. The CDR3 length is 14 residues. The CDR3 spells CASSPFEGSGELFF. The CDR3 bases are TGTGCCAGCAGCCCCTTCGAGGGTTCCGGGGAGCTGTTTTTT.

Many counts were recorded for this clonotype. The rearrangement joins TRBV20-1 to TRBJ1-6; D is uncertain. Germline values: CDR1 DFQATT, CDR2 SNEGSKA (reference sequence). The CDR3 length is 15 residues. With 6 bases removed from V and 6 bases from J, the gap between germline ends came to 18 bases. The CDR3 loop is CSAQGSSRSNSPLHF. In DNA, the CDR3 is TGCAGTGCCCAAGGCTCGAGCCGGAGTAATTCACCCCTCCACTTT.

The chain joins TRBV6-5 to TRBJ1-6, with no clear D. The CDR3 is 16 amino acids. Trimming removed 2 bases at V and 0 bases at J, with 8 bases between. CDR1 is MNHEY, CDR2 SVGAGI, per germline. The CDR3 loop is CASSYIGSSYNSPLHF. For the CDR3, the DNA is TGTGCCAGCAGTTACATAGGGTCCTCCTATAATTCACCCCTCCACTTT.